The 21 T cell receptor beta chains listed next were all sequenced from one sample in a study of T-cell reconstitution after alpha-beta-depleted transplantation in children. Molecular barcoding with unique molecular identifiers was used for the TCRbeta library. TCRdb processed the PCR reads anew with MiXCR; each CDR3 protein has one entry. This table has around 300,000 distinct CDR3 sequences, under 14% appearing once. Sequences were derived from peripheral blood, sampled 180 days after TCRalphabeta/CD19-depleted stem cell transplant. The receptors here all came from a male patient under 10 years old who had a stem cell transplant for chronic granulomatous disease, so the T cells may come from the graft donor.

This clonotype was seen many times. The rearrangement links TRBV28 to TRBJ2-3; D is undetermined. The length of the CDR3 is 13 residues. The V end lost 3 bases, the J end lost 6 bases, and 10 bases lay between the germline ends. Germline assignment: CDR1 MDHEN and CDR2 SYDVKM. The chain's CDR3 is CASSLPWPDTQYF. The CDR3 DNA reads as TGTGCCAGCAGTTTGCCGTGGCCGGATACGCAGTATTTT.

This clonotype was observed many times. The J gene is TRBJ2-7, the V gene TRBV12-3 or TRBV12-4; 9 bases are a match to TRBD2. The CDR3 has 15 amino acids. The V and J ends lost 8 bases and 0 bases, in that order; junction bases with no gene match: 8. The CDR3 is CASVLSGGSSYEQYF. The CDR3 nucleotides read TGTGCCAGCGTCTTGAGCGGGGGGAGCTCCTACGAGCAGTACTTC.

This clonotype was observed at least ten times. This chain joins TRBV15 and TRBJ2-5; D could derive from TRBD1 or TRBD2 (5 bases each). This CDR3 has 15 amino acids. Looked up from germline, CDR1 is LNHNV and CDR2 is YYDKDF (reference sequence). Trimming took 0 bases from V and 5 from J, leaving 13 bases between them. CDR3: CATSRDQGRAETQYF. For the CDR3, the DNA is TGTGCCACCAGCAGAGATCAGGGACGGGCGGAGACCCAGTACTTC.

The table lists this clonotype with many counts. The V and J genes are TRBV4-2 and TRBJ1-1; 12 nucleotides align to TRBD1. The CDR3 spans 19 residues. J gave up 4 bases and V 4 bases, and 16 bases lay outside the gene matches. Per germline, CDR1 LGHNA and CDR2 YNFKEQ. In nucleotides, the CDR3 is TGTGCCAGCAGCCCCCCACCGGGACAGGGGGCCCGTTGGGTCACTGAAGCTTTCTTT. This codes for CASSPPPGQGARWVTEAFF.

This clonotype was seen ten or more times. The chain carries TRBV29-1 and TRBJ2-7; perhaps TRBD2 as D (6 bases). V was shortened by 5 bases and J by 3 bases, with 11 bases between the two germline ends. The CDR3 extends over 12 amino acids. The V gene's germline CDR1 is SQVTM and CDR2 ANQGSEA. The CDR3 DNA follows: TGCAGCGTTTTGGGGACTGACTACGAGCAGTACTTC. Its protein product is CSVLGTDYEQYF.

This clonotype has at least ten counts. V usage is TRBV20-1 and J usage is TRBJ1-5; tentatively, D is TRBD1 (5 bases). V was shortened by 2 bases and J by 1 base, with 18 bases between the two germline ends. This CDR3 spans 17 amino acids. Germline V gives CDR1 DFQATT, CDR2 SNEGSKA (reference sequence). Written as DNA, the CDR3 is TGCAGTGCTAGAACCCCCCAGGGAATTGGGAGCAATCAGCCCCAGCATTTT. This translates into CSARTPQGIGSNQPQHF.

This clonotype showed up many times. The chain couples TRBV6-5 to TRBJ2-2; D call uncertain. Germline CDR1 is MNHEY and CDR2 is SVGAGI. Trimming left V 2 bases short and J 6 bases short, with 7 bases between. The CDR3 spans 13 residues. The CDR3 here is CASSYGEAGELFF. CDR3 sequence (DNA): TGTGCCAGCAGTTACGGGGAAGCCGGGGAGCTGTTTTTT.

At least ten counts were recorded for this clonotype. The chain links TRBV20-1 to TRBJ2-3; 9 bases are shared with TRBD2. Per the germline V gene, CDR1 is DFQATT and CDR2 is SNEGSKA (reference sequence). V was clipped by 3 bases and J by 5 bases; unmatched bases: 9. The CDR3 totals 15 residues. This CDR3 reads CSARVRLAAGDTQYF. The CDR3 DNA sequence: TGCAGTGCTAGGGTTCGACTAGCGGCGGGAGATACGCAGTATTTT.

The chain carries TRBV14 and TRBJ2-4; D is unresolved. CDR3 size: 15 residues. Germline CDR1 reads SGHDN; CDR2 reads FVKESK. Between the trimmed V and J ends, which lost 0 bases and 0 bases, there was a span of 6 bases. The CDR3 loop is CASSQDLLAKNIQYF. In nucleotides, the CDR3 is TGTGCCAGCAGCCAAGACCTCCTAGCCAAAAACATTCAGTACTTC.

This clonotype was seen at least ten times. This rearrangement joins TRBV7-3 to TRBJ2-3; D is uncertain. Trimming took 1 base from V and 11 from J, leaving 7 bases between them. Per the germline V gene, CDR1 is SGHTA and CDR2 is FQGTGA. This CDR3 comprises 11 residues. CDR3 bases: TGTGCCAGCAGCTTAATATTTAAGCAGTATTTT. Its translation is CASSLIFKQYF.

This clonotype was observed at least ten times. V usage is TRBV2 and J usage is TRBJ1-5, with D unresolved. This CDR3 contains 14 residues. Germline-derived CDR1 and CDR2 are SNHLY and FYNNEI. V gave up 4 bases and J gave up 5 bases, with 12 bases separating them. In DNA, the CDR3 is TGTGCCAGCAGTGGACCCTCCTCCGATCAGCCCCAGCATTTT. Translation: CASSGPSSDQPQHF.

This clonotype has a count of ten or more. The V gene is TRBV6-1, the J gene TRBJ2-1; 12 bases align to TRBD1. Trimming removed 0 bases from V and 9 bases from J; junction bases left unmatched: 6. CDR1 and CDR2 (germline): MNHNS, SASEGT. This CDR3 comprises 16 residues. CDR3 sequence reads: CASSEAAGTGGTEQFF. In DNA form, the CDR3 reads TGTGCCAGCAGTGAAGCGGCGGGGACAGGGGGCACTGAGCAGTTCTTC.

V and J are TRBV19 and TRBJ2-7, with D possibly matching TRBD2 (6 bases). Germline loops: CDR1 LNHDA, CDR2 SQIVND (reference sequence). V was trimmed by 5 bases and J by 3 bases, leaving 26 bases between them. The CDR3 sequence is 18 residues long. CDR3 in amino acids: CASSPRKGNGGLGYEQYF. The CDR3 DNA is TGTGCCAGTAGTCCGCGAAAGGGGAACGGGGGTCTCGGCTACGAGCAGTACTTC.

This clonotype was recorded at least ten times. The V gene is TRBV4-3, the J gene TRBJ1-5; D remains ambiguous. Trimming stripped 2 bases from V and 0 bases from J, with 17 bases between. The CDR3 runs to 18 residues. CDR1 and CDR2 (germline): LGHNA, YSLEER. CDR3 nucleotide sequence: TGCGCCAGCAGCCAAACCTGGGCGTCAGAGATTAGCAATCAGCCCCAGCATTTT. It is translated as CASSQTWASEISNQPQHF.

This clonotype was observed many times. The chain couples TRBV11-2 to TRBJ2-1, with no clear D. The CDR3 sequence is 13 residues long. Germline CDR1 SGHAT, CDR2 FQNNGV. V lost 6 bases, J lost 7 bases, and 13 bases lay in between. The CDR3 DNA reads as TGTGCCAGCAGAGGTCTTGGTGGTAATGAGCAGTTCTTC. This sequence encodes CASRGLGGNEQFF.

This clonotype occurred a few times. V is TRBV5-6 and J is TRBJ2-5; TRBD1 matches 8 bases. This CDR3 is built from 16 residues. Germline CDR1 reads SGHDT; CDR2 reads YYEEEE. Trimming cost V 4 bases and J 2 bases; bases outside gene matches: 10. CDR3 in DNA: TGTGCCAGCAGCAACGTACCGGGACAGGAACAAGAGACCCAGTACTTC. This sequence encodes CASSNVPGQEQETQYF.

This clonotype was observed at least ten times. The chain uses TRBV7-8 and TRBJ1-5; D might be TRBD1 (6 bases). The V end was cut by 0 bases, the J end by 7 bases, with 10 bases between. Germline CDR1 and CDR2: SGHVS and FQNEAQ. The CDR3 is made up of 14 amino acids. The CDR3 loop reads CASSLAEGGQPQHF. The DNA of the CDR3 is TGTGCCAGCAGCTTAGCTGAGGGGGGCCAGCCCCAGCATTTT.

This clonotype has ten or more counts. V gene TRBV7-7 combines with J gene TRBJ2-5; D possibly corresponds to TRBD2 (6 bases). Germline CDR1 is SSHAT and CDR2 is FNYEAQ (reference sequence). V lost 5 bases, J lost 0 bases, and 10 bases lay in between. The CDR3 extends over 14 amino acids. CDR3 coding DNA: TGTGCCAGCAGCGGCGGGACTCACCAAGAGACCCAGTACTTC. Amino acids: CASSGGTHQETQYF.

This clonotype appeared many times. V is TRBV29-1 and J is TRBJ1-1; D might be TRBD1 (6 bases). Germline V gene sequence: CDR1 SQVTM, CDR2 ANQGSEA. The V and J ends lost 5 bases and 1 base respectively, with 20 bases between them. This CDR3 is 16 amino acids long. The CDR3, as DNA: TGCAGCGTTTATAGTCTTTTTCGGACAGCGAACACTGAAGCTTTCTTT. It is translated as CSVYSLFRTANTEAFF.

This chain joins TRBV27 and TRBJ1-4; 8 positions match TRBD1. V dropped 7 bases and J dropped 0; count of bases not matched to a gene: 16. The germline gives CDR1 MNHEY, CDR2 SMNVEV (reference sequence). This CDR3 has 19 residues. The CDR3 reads CASKQPQPGQEATNEKLFF. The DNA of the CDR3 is TGTGCCAGCAAACAACCCCAACCGGGACAGGAAGCAACTAATGAAAAACTGTTTTTT.

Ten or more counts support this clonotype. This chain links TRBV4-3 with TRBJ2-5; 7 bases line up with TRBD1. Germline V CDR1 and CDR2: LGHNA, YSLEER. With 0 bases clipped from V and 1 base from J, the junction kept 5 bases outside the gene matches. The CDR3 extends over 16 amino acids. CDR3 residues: CASSQDLGTVQETQYF. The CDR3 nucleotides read TGCGCCAGCAGCCAAGATCTAGGGACAGTCCAAGAGACCCAGTACTTC.